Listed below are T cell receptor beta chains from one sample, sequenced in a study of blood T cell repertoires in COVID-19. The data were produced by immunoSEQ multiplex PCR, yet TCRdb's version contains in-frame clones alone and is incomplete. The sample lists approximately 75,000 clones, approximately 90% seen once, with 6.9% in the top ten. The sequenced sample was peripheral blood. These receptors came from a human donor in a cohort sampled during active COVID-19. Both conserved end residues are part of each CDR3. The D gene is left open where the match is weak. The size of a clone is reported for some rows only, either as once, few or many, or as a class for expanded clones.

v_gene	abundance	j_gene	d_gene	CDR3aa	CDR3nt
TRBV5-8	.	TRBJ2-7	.	CASSFLQGYEQYF	TGTGCCAGCAGCTTCCTACAGGGCTACGAGCAGTACTTC
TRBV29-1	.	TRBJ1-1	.	CSGTQGPGTEAFF	TGCAGCGGCACCCAGGGGCCGGGGACTGAAGCTTTCTTT
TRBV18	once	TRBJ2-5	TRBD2	CASSPRGGAGNQETQYF	TGTGCCAGCTCACCACGGGGAGGAGCGGGGAACCAAGAGACCCAGTACTTC
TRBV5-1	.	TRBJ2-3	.	CASSLDESTQYF	TGCGCCAGCAGCTTGGACGAGTCAACGCAGTATTTT
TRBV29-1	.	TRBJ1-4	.	CSVFPGTTTNEKLFF	TGCAGCGTCTTCCCCGGGACAACAACTAATGAAAAACTGTTTTTT
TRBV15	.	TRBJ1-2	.	CATTRDGGENYGYTF	TGTGCCACCACCCGGGATGGGGGGGAAAACTATGGCTACACCTTC
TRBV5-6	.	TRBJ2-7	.	CASSPDQGGVREQYF	TGTGCCAGCAGCCCCGACCAGGGTGGGGTTCGCGAGCAGTACTTC
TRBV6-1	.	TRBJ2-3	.	CASSEIGSTDTQYF	TGTGCCAGCAGTGAAATCGGTTCCACAGATACGCAGTATTTT
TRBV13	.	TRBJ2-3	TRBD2	CASSPRAGEADTQYF	TGTGCCAGCAGCCCCCGAGCGGGGGAAGCAGATACGCAGTATTTT
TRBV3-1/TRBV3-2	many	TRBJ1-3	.	CASSLNMGGAGNTIYF	TGTGCCAGCAGCCTTAATATGGGGGGGGCTGGAAACACCATATATTTT
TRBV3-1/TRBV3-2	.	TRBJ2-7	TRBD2	CASSQDGPAGDPPGEYEQYF	TGTGCCAGCAGCCAAGATGGCCCAGCGGGGGACCCCCCAGGGGAGTACGAGCAGTACTTC
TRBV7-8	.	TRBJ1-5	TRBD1	CASSPGGTGISQPQHF	TGTGCCAGCAGCCCAGGGGGGACAGGGATTAGTCAGCCCCAGCATTTT
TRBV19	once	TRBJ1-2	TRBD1	CASSLQGEPAGFYGYTF	TGTGCCAGTAGTCTACAGGGGGAACCGGCGGGTTTCTATGGCTACACCTTC
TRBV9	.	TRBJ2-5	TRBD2	CASSVAVAGQETQYF	TGTGCCAGCAGCGTAGCGGTAGCGGGGCAAGAGACCCAGTACTTC
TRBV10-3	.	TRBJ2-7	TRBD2	CATLAGEELEQYF	TGTGCCACCTTAGCGGGAGAGGAACTCGAGCAGTACTTC
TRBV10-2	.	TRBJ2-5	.	CATREGGAPETQYF	TGCGCCACCCGCGAGGGGGGGGCCCCAGAGACCCAGTACTTC
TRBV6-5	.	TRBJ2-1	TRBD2	CASRLTSSVNEQFF	TGTGCCAGCAGACTGACTAGCTCAGTCAATGAGCAGTTCTTC
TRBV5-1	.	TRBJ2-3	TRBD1	CASSLGQGPDTQYF	TGCGCCAGCAGCTTGGGACAGGGGCCAGATACGCAGTATTTT
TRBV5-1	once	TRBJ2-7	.	CASSLDQGNEQYF	TGCGCCAGCAGCTTGGATCAGGGGAACGAGCAGTACTTC
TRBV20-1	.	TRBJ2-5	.	CSARDRGTQYF	TGCAGTGCTAGAGATAGGGGGACCCAGTACTTC
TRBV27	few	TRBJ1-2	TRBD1	CASSLTPTGASGGYTF	TGTGCCAGCAGTTTAACTCCGACAGGGGCATCGGGGGGCTACACCTTC
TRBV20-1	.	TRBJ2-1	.	CSASSGNEQFF	TGCAGTGCTAGCAGCGGGAATGAGCAGTTCTTC
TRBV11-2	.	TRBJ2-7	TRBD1	CASSLMTGSTYEQYF	TGTGCCAGCAGCTTAATGACAGGGAGCACCTACGAGCAGTACTTC
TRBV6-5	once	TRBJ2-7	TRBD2	CASTGLAGGYEQYF	TGTGCCAGCACCGGACTAGCGGGGGGCTACGAGCAGTACTTC
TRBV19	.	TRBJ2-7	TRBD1	CASSRPGQGTYEQYF	TGTGCCAGTAGCCGTCCGGGACAGGGTACCTACGAGCAGTACTTC
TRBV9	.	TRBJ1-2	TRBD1	CASSAGQGDGYTF	TGTGCCAGCAGCGCCGGACAGGGGGATGGCTACACCTTC
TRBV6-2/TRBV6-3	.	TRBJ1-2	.	CASSNGLLPNYGYTF	TGTGCCAGCAGTAATGGACTCCTTCCGAACTATGGCTACACCTTC
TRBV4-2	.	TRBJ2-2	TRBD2	CASSQARGGLVGTGELFF	TGTGCCAGCAGCCAAGCGAGGGGGGGACTAGTAGGAACCGGGGAGCTGTTTTTT
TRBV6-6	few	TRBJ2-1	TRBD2	CASSHQLANEQFF	TGTGCCAGCAGTCACCAACTAGCGAATGAGCAGTTCTTC
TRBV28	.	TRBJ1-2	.	CASSLTRVDGYTF	TGTGCCAGCAGTTTAACCAGGGTCGATGGCTACACCTTC
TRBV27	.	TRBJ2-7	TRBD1	CASSYGQGAYEQYF	TGTGCCAGCAGCTATGGACAGGGCGCCTACGAGCAGTACTTC
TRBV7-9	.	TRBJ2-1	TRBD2	CASSPPISGGYNEQFF	TGTGCCAGCAGCCCACCTATTAGCGGGGGGTACAATGAGCAGTTCTTC
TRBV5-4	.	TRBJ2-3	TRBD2	CASSPASGGITDTQYF	TGTGCCAGCAGCCCGGCTAGCGGGGGGATCACAGATACGCAGTATTTT